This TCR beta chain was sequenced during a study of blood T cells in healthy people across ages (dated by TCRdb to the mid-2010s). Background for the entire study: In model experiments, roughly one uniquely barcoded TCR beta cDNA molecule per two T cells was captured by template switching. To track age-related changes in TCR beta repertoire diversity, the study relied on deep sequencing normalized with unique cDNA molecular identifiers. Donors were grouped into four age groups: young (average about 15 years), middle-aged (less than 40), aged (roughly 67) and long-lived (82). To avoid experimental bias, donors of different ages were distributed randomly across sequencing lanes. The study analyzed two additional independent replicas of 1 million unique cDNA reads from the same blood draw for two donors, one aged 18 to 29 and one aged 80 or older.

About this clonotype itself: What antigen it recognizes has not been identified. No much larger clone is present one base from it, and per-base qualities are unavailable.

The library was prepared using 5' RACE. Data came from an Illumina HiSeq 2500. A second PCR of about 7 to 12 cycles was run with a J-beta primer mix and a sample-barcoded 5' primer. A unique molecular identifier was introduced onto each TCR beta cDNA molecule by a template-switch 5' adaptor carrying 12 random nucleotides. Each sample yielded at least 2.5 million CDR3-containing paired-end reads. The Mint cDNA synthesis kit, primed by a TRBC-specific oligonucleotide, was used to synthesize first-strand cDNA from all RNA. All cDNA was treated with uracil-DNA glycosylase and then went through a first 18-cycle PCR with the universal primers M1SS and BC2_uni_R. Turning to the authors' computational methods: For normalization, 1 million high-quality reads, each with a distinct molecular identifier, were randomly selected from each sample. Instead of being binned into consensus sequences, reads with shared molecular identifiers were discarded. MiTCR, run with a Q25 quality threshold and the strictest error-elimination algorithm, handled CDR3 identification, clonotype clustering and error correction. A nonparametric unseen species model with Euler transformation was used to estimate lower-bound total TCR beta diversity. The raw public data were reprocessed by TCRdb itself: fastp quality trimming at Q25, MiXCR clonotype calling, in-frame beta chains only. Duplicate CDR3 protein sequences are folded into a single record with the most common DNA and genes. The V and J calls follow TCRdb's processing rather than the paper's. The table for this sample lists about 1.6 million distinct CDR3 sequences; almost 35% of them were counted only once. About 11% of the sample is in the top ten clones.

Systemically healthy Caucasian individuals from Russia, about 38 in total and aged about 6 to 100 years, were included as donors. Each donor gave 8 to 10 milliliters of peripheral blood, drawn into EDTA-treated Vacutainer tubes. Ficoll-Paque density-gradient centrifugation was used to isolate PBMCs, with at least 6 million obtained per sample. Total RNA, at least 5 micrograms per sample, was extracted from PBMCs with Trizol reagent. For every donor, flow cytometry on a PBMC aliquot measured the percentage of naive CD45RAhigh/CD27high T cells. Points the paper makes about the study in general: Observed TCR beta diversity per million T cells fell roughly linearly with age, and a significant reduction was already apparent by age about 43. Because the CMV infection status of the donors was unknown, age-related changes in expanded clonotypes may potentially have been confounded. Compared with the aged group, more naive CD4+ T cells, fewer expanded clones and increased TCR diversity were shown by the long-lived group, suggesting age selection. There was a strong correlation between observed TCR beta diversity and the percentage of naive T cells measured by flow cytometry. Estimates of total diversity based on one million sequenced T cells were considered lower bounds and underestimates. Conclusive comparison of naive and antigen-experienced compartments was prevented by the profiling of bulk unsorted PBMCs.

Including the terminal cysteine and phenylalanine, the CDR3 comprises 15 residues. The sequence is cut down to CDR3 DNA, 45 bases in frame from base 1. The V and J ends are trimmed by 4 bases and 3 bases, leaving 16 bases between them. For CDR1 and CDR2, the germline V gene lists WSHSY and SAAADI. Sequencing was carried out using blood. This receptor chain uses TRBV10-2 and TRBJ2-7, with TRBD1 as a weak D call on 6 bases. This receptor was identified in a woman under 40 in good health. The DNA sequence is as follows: TGCGCCAGCAGTGGCATCCCGTCGGACAGCTACGAGCAGTACTTC. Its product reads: CASSGIPSDSYEQYF.